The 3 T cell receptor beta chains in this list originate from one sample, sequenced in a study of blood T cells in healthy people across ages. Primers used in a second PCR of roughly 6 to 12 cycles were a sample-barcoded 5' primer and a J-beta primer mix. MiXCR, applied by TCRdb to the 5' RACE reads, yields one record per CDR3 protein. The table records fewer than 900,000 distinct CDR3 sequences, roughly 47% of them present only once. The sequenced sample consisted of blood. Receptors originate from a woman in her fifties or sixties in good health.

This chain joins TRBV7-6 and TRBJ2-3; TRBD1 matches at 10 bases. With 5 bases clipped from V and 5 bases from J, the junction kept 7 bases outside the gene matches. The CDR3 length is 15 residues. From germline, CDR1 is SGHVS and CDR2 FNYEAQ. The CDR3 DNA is TGTGCCAGCAGCCTAGACAGGGGGCGCGGAGATACGCAGTATTTT. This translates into CASSLDRGRGDTQYF.

For the CDR3, the DNA is TGTGCCAGCAGTTCGACCCCCTTCGAAGAGACCCAGTACTTC. Its translation is CASSSTPFEETQYF. This sequence joins TRBV27 and TRBJ2-5; no clear D. The ends were cut back, 4 bases at V and 3 bases at J, with 12 bases in the middle. The CDR3 sequence is 14 residues long. CDR1 is MNHEY and CDR2 is SMNVEV in the germline V gene (reference sequence).

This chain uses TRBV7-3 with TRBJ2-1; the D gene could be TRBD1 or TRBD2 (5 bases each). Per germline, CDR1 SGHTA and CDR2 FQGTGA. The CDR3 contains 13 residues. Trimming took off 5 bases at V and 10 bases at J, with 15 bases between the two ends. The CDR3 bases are TGTGCCAGCAGCAAAAGACCCGAGGGGGAGCAGTTCTTC. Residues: CASSKRPEGEQFF.